These 26 T cell receptor beta chains were sequenced from one sample in a study of CD8 T cells in ankylosing spondylitis. The study, taken as a whole, reports: Ankylosing spondylitis blood appeared to carry a characteristic TCR beta motif of several highly homologous variants.

No cognate antigen is known for these TCRs. Each CDR3 protein is one row after TCRdb ran MiXCR on the 5' RACE reads. This table holds about 700,000 distinct CDR3 sequences, 15% to 20% found once. Sequences were obtained from blood, either unsorted or a sorted T cell fraction (not recorded which). Receptors originate from a male donor with ankylosing spondylitis.

This clonotype occurred a few times. This chain uses TRBV18 with TRBJ2-7; weak D call: TRBD1 (5 bases). V gave up 5 bases and J gave up 1 base, with 12 bases separating them. CDR3 length equals 14 residues. Germline CDR1 and CDR2: KGHSH and LQKENI. The CDR3: CASSADSRSYEQYF. The CDR3, as DNA: TGTGCCAGCTCAGCCGACAGCAGGTCCTACGAGCAGTACTTC.

There are a few counts of this clonotype. This chain links TRBV7-2 with TRBJ1-2; 8 bases map to TRBD1. CDR3 length: 15 residues. Germline assignment: CDR1 SGHTA and CDR2 FQGNSA. Losses at the gene ends were 8 bases for V and 5 bases for J; bases not matched to a gene: 13. The DNA of the CDR3 is TGTGCCAGCGTCCTATCGGGACAGGCGCAATATGGCTACACCTTC. Translating gives CASVLSGQAQYGYTF.

This clonotype came up a few times. This rearrangement joins TRBV28 to TRBJ2-5, with unresolved D. The germline V gene encodes CDR1 MDHEN and CDR2 SYDVKM. The CDR3 contains 14 residues. The V and J ends lost 2 bases and 1 base respectively, with 8 bases between them. The CDR3 here is CASSLVRTQETQYF. CDR3 DNA sequence: TGTGCCAGCAGTTTAGTACGGACCCAAGAGACCCAGTACTTC.

The chain has TRBV6-2 or TRBV6-3 and TRBJ2-3; 10 nucleotides line up with TRBD2. The germline V gene encodes CDR1 MNHEY and CDR2 SVGEGT. V lost 7 bases to trimming and J lost 5 bases; unmatched junction nucleotides: 18. The CDR3 runs to 18 residues. CDR3 sequence: CASTILLAGLPMGDTQYF. CDR3 bases: TGTGCCAGCACCATCCTACTAGCGGGACTCCCTATGGGAGATACGCAGTATTTT.

The chain links TRBV12-3 or TRBV12-4 to TRBJ2-1, with 9 positions matching TRBD2. The CDR3 totals 17 residues. V dropped 7 bases and J dropped 6; count of bases not matched to a gene: 16. The CDR3 DNA is TGTGCCAGCATCGGGGGGGGCCTAGCGGGGAGGCTCAATGAGCAGTTCTTC. As protein: CASIGGGLAGRLNEQFF.

Many counts were recorded for this clonotype. The chain combines TRBV12-3 or TRBV12-4 with TRBJ2-1; D remains ambiguous. Trimming took 0 bases from V and 6 from J, leaving 9 bases between them. The CDR3 extends over 14 amino acids. Here the CDR3 DNA reads TGTGCCAGCAGTTTAGCGGGAAGACCCAATGAGCAGTTCTTC. As protein: CASSLAGRPNEQFF.

In its sample, this clonotype was seen a few times. CDR3 in amino acids: CSATERDLRAETQYF. CDR3 nucleotides: TGCAGTGCTACAGAGCGGGATTTAAGGGCGGAGACCCAGTACTTC. V is TRBV20-1 and J is TRBJ2-5; TRBD2 agrees at 7 bases. The length of the CDR3 is 15 residues. V was clipped by 4 bases and J by 5 bases; unmatched bases: 13. Germline V gene lookup returns CDR1 DFQATT and CDR2 SNEGSKA (reference sequence).

The chain recombines TRBV7-8 with TRBJ1-4, with TRBD1 matching 9 bases. The germline V gene has CDR1 SGHVS and CDR2 FQNEAQ. Losses at the gene ends were 0 bases for V and 10 bases for J; bases not matched to a gene: 9. The CDR3 consists of 16 residues. Here the CDR3 reads CASSLAADRGFGKLFF. The CDR3 bases are TGTGCCAGCAGCTTAGCGGCCGACAGGGGGTTTGGAAAACTGTTTTTT. The variable domain in full, with the rest retrieved from reference TRBV7-8 and TRBJ1-4, is GAGVSQSPRYKVAKRGQDVALRCDPISGHVSLFWYQQALGQGPEFLTYFQNEAQLDKSGLPSDRFFAERPEGSVSTLKIQRTQQEDSAVYLCASSLAADRGFGKLFFGSGTQLSVL.

This clonotype was counted a few times. The CDR3 here is CASSKARSAKNIQYF. In DNA, the CDR3 is TGTGCCAGCAGCAAAGCGCGATCAGCCAAAAACATTCAGTACTTC. The chain employs TRBV21-1 and TRBJ2-4. TRBV21-1 counts as a pseudogene. There are 15 residues in the CDR3.

The gene calls are TRBV4-2 and TRBJ1-6, with no clear D. V lost 0 bases and J 0 bases, leaving 9 bases between the germline ends. The germline V gene has CDR1 LGHNA and CDR2 YNFKEQ. The CDR3 is 17 residues long. For the CDR3, the DNA is TGTGCCAGCAGCCAAGATCTGGAGAGCTCCTATAATTCACCCCTCCACTTT. Its translation is CASSQDLESSYNSPLHF.

This clonotype was found many times. The chain uses TRBV29-1 and TRBJ1-1; possible D gene TRBD1, 6 bases. CDR3 size: 13 residues. V was shortened by 7 bases and J by 7 bases, with 19 bases between the two germline ends. The germline gives CDR1 SQVTM, CDR2 ANQGSEA. Written as DNA, the CDR3 is TGCAGCGCTAAAACAGGGACGTTAGATGAAGCTTTCTTT. Its protein is CSAKTGTLDEAFF.

This chain joins TRBV7-9 and TRBJ2-3; possibly TRBD1 or TRBD2 for D (5 bases each). This CDR3 region has 15 residues. Germline lookup yields CDR1 SEHNR and CDR2 FQNEAQ (reference sequence). Trimming took 8 bases from V and 1 from J, leaving 16 bases between them. The CDR3 loop is CASSRGSLGTDTQYF. The CDR3 DNA is TGTGCCAGCTCGAGGGGATCTCTTGGCACAGATACGCAGTATTTT.

This clonotype was observed a handful of times. The CDR3 is CAWRSFNEQFF. CDR3 DNA sequence: TGTGCCTGGAGGAGTTTCAATGAGCAGTTCTTC. This rearrangement joins TRBV30 to TRBJ2-1; D gene unclear. The germline gives CDR1 GTSNPN, CDR2 SVGIG (reference sequence). The CDR3 covers 11 residues. V lost 3 bases, J lost 6 bases, and 6 bases lay in between.

The chain joins TRBV6-1 to TRBJ2-3; 8 positions match TRBD1. The CDR3 contains 14 residues. Germline-derived CDR1 and CDR2 are MNHNS and SASEGT. With V trimmed by 8 bases and J by 6 bases, 10 bases remained unmatched. The CDR3 coding sequence is TGTGCCAGCGGAGGACAGGGAAGAAGGGATACGCAGTATTTT. Amino acids: CASGGQGRRDTQYF.

The V call is TRBV5-1, the J call TRBJ2-5; 7 bases are a match to TRBD1. The CDR3 consists of 15 residues. Germline V gene sequence: CDR1 SGHRS, CDR2 YFSETQ. The junction had 6 bases not matched to a gene; V was cut back by 1 base and J by 3 bases. The CDR3 region is CASSLWFGTEETQYF. The CDR3 DNA reads TGCGCCAGCAGCTTGTGGTTTGGGACAGAAGAGACCCAGTACTTC.

Here the CDR3 reads CASSRRSNGAYTQYF. The DNA of the CDR3 is TGTGCCAGCAGTCGGAGATCAAACGGGGCTTATACGCAGTATTTT. V gene TRBV12-3 or TRBV12-4 combines with J gene TRBJ2-3, with D perhaps TRBD1 or TRBD2 (5 bases each). V lost 5 bases, J lost 7 bases, and 19 bases lay in between. The length of the CDR3 is 15 residues.

In its sample, this clonotype was seen a few times. This chain uses TRBV20-1 with TRBJ1-2; D gene ambiguous. V gave up 0 bases and J gave up 8 bases, with 16 bases separating them. The germline CDR1 and CDR2 sequences are DFQATT and SNEGSKA (reference sequence). The CDR3 totals 14 residues. CDR3 sequence (DNA): TGCAGTGCTAGAGATCTTGCGGTATTGTGGGGCTACACCTTC. It codes for CSARDLAVLWGYTF.

The chain joins TRBV12-3 or TRBV12-4 to TRBJ2-3; 15 bases agree with TRBD2. The CDR3 extends over 15 amino acids. J lost 8 bases, V lost 6 bases, and 6 bases had no gene match. The CDR3 region has the DNA TGTGCCAGCAGCAATGGACTAGCGGGGGGGCGTACGCAGTATTTT. Translation gives CASSNGLAGGRTQYF.

This clonotype was recorded a few times. The rearrangement joins TRBV7-2 to TRBJ1-4; 9 bases are a match to TRBD1. V gave up 5 bases and J gave up 7 bases; unmatched junction bases: 5. The CDR3 is 14 amino acids. Germline values: CDR1 SGHTA, CDR2 FQGNSA. CDR3: CASSQTGGIEKLFF. CDR3 bases: TGTGCCAGCAGCCAAACAGGGGGCATTGAAAAACTGTTTTTT.

This clonotype was picked up a small number of times. This sequence joins TRBV24-1 and TRBJ2-7; a possible D gene is TRBD1 (6 bases). The CDR3 covers 12 residues. With 3 bases removed from V and 9 bases from J, the gap between germline ends came to 11 bases. The germline gives CDR1 KGHDR, CDR2 SFDVKD. The CDR3 nucleotides are TGTGCCACCAGTGATGAGGACAGACCGCAGTACTTC. It is translated as CATSDEDRPQYF.

The V and J genes are TRBV7-2 and TRBJ2-1; unclear D gene. The V gene's germline CDR1 is SGHTA and CDR2 FQGNSA. The CDR3 length is 13 residues. V was clipped by 1 base and J by 13 bases, with 14 bases between them. The CDR3, as DNA: TGTGCCAGCAGCTTAGTCCCTGCTAGAGAACAGTTCTTC. Protein product: CASSLVPAREQFF.

The chain has TRBV11-1 and TRBJ2-2, with 9 bases lining up with TRBD2. This CDR3 is built from 19 residues. V lost 2 bases and J lost 2; bases outside the gene matches: 12. Germline V gives CDR1 SGHAT, CDR2 FQDESV (reference sequence). This CDR3 is CASSLSKGGLARNTGELFF. The CDR3 coding sequence is TGTGCCAGCAGCTTATCAAAGGGCGGACTAGCGAGAAACACCGGGGAGCTGTTTTTT. Based on the CDR3 plus reference TRBV11-1 and TRBJ2-2, the full variable domain is EAEVAQSPRYKITEKSQAVAFWCDPISGHATLYWYRQILGQGPELLVQFQDESVVDDSQLPKDRFSAERLKGVDSTLKIQPAELGDSAMYLCASSLSKGGLARNTGELFFGEGSRLTVL.

This clonotype was recorded at least ten times. V gene TRBV12-3 or TRBV12-4 combines with J gene TRBJ1-1; D ambiguous. The length of the CDR3 is 13 residues. Trimming left V 2 bases short and J 2 bases short, with 6 bases between. The CDR3 spells CASSLLVNTEAFF. Written as DNA, the CDR3 is TGTGCCAGCAGTTTATTGGTTAACACTGAAGCTTTCTTT.

Here the CDR3 DNA reads TGCGCCAGCAGCTTGGTGGGACCCAGGGACCAGCAGTACTTC. The encoded protein is CASSLVGPRDQQYF. The chain couples TRBV5-1 to TRBJ2-7; D may be TRBD1 or TRBD2 (5 bases each). The length of the CDR3 is 14 residues. Between the trimmed V and J ends, which lost 0 bases and 8 bases, there was a span of 15 bases. In germline, CDR1 is SGHRS, CDR2 YFSETQ. The full variable domain, in which reference TRBV5-1 and TRBJ2-7 provide the parts outside the CDR3, is KAGVTQTPRYLIKTRGQQVTLSCSPISGHRSVSWYQQTPGQGLQFLFEYFSETQRNKGNFPGRFSGRQFSNSRSEMNVSTLELGDSALYLCASSLVGPRDQQYFGPGTRLTVT.

The genes are TRBV25-1 and TRBJ2-7, with unresolved D. Germline V lookup: CDR1 MGHDK, CDR2 SYGVNS. Trimming took off 3 bases at V and 6 bases at J, with 9 bases between the two ends. The CDR3 sequence is 12 residues long. CDR3 protein: CASSDFGGEQYF. CDR3 nucleotides: TGTGCCAGCAGTGATTTCGGTGGCGAGCAGTACTTC.

A few counts support this clonotype. The chain links TRBV7-9 to TRBJ1-5, with a weak D call TRBD1 (5 bases). The CDR3 sequence is 16 residues long. Germline V gene data show CDR1 as SEHNR and CDR2 as FQNEAQ (reference sequence). Between the trimmed V and J ends, which lost 5 bases and 4 bases, there was a span of 18 bases. The CDR3 here is CASSLGSAGWNQPQHF. The CDR3 DNA follows: TGTGCCAGCAGCCTAGGAAGTGCAGGGTGGAATCAGCCCCAGCATTTT. The entire variable domain, with the rest obtained from reference TRBV7-9 and TRBJ1-5, is as follows: DTGVSQNPRHKITKRGQNVTFRCDPISEHNRLYWYRQTLGQGPEFLTYFQNEAQLEKSRLLSDRFSAERPKGSFSTLEIQRTEQGDSAMYLCASSLGSAGWNQPQHFGDGTRLSIL.